Shown below are 31 T cell receptor delta chains from a single sample sequenced in a study of γδ T cells in repeated Plasmodium falciparum infection. TCRdb re-identified clones in the multiplex PCR reads via CATT. This sample has around 49,000 delta-chain clones, with around 2% found just once. Bulk repertoires came from Vgamma9/Vdelta2+ or Vdelta2-negative gammadelta T cells flow-sorted from PBMC. What was sequenced was gamma-delta T cells from blood. All receptors derive from a pool of human donors (malaria-infected and uninfected, not separated).

In the case of this clone: The TCRdb protein comes from a much larger clone and disagrees with this DNA's translation at residue 3, likely due to a read error; the protein given here is derived from the DNA. The chain carries TRDV1 and TRDJ1; 9 bases are shared with TRDD3. As TCRdb names no J gene, one was assigned here on the basis of a DNA match to germline. Germline CDR1 TSWWSYY, CDR2 QGS. This CDR3 contains 25 residues. The CDR3: CAFGRRRPFLMLVTGGPLYTDKLIF. CDR3 coding DNA: TGTGCTTTTGGGCGTCGTAGGCCTTTCCTAATGTTGGTTACTGGGGGACCGCTGTACACCGATAAACTCATCTTT.

Concerning this clone: This DNA translates differently at residue 13 from the TCRdb protein, which is that of a much larger clone; a read error is likely, and the protein shown is the DNA's own translation. The V and J genes are TRDV1 and TRDJ1, with 7 bases fitting TRDD3. No J segment appears in TCRdb, so it was assigned here by matching the sequence to germline. The CDR3 runs to 20 residues. V shed 2 bases and J 1 base; nucleotides not matched to a gene: 19. Germline V gene sequence: CDR1 TSWWSYY, CDR2 QGS. This CDR3 is CALGEFKQCTYLGVTDKLIF. The CDR3 DNA is TGTGCTCTTGGGGAATTTAAGCAGTGTACCTACCTGGGGGTCACCGATAAACTCATCTTT.

This clone was seen more than once but under ten times. TCRdb's protein for this DNA is that of a much larger clone and differs from the translation at residue 17, likely a read error; the protein shown is the DNA translation. The V call is TRDV3, the J call TRDJ1; 7 bases are shared with TRDD3. TCRdb records no J gene; here it was assigned by comparing the DNA to germline. This CDR3 contains 23 residues. Trimming at V came to 2 bases and at J to 0 bases, leaving 33 bases not matched to a gene. Germline V gene data show CDR1 as TVYSNPD and CDR2 as GDNSRS (reference sequence). CDR3 protein: CAFPGPPTGDSSYLFLHTDKLIF. The CDR3 nucleotides are TGTGCCTTTCCCGGGCCCCCTACTGGGGATAGTAGCTACCTTTTTTTGCACACCGATAAACTCATCTTT.

This clone was recorded a few times. TCRdb shows a much larger clone's protein in place of this DNA's translation, and the two differ at residue 9, likely through a read error; the protein shown is translated from the DNA. The rearrangement uses TRDV2 and TRDJ1; the match to TRDD3 covers 7 bases. Because TCRdb records no J gene, it was assigned here through a match of the DNA to germline. CDR3 length: 15 residues. Trimming removed 1 base from V and 0 bases from J; junction bases left unmatched: 4. Per germline, CDR1 GEAIGNYY and CDR2 EKD. The CDR3 sequence: CACDTKGGYTDKLIF. CDR3 nucleotides: TGTGCCTGTGACACAAAGGGGGGATACACCGATAAACTCATCTTT.

This clone occurred a few times. TCRdb's protein, taken from a much larger clone, differs from this DNA's translation at residue 5, likely owing to a read error; the protein displayed comes from the DNA. This chain joins TRDV1 and TRDJ4, with TRDD2 matching over 7 bases. TCRdb offers no J gene call, so here the DNA was matched to germline to obtain one. The CDR3 runs to 15 residues. Germline lookup yields CDR1 TSWWSYY and CDR2 QGS. V lost 4 bases and J lost 6; bases outside the gene matches: 14. Here the CDR3 DNA reads TGTGCTCTTGGGGGACCCTCCTTCCTCCGTACGGCCCTGATCTTT. Amino acid sequence: CALGGPSFLRTALIF.

On this clone: A read error is likely here: a far larger clone is one base away. This CDR3 is also generated by other DNA sequences in the sample. J is TRDJ1 and V is TRDV1, with 11 bases matching TRDD3. No J gene was available from TCRdb, and it was assigned here by a germline match of the DNA. The CDR3 is 26 amino acids. Trimming took 3 bases from V and 0 from J; bases not matched to a gene: 33. CDR1 and CDR2 (germline): TSWWSYY, QGS. The CDR3 here is CALGESFTFLQAPYWGIDQNTDKLIF. The CDR3 DNA reads TGTGCTCTTGGGGAGTCTTTTACCTTCCTACAGGCCCCATACTGGGGGATAGACCAGAACACCGATAAACTCATCTTT.

This clone was picked up a small number of times. A far larger clone is just one base off, so this is likely a read error. At the DNA level, this CDR3 is encoded by other sequences in the same sample as well. The V gene is TRDV3, the J gene TRDJ1, with a possible D match to TRDD2 (6 bases). The J gene is not listed in TCRdb, so it was assigned here from a DNA match to germline. Germline values: CDR1 TVYSNPD, CDR2 GDNSRS (reference sequence). This CDR3 contains 17 residues. CDR3 coding DNA: TGTGCTCGTCGCCTCCTACAAGGCTGGTACAACGCCGATAAACTCATCTTT. Translating gives CARRLLQGWYNADKLIF. Full variable domain (outside the CDR3, taken from reference TRDV3 and TRDJ1): CDKVTQSSPDQTVASGSEVVLLCTYDTVYSNPDLFWYRIRPDYSFQFVFYGDNSRSEGADFTQGRFSVKHILTQKAFHLVISPVRTEDSATYYCARRLLQGWYNADKLIFGKGTRVTVEP.

Notes on this clone: Because the CDR3's place on the DNA is in doubt, the DNA is left out and the CDR3 is given as listed by TCRdb. Called V gene: TRAV29/DV5; the J gene was not called; whether TRDD3, the table's D call, matches the DNA was not checked. Germline CDR1 and CDR2: NSMFDY and ISSIKDK. The CDR3 is 22 residues long, counting both termini. This CDR3 reads CSVLLCSKREVLGDTRTDKLIF.

This clone was seen more than once but under ten times. Since a far larger clone is one base different, this is likely a read error. The sample has other DNA sequences that encode this CDR3 too. The chain combines TRDV1 with TRDJ1, with 10 nucleotides matching TRDD3. Here the J gene was assigned by germline matching of the DNA, as TCRdb has none. The CDR3 runs 20 residues. Per germline, CDR1 TSWWSYY and CDR2 QGS. Here the CDR3 reads CALGELLPLLRLGDTDKLIF. CDR3 bases: TGTGCTCTCGGGGAACTATTACCCCTCCTACGACTGGGGGATACCGATAAACTCATCTTT.

In its sample, this clone was seen a few times. The protein held in TCRdb is that of a much larger clone and does not match this DNA's translation at residue 3, likely because of a read error; the protein shown is translated from the DNA. The CDR3 region is CAHGVPSIPFHSTGGRAQDKLIF. DNA of the CDR3: TGTGCTCATGGGGTTCCGTCTATTCCCTTCCACAGTACTGGGGGGCGAGCCCAGGATAAACTCATCTTT. The genes are TRDV1 and TRDJ1; 8 nucleotides line up with TRDD3. The J gene comes from matching the DNA to germline here; TCRdb lacks it. In germline, CDR1 is TSWWSYY, CDR2 QGS. This CDR3 spans 23 amino acids.

This clone was recorded at least ten times. The protein held in TCRdb is that of a much larger clone and does not match this DNA's translation at residue 10, likely because of a read error; the protein shown is translated from the DNA. V is TRDV2 and J is TRDJ1, with TRDD3 matching 11 bases. Germline V lookup: CDR1 GEAIGNYY, CDR2 EKD. Germline trimming cut 3 bases from V and 2 bases from J; bases unmatched to any gene: 13. The CDR3 length is 18 residues. DNA for the CDR3: TGTGCCTGTGACCCGGTACTGGGGGATATAAGAGAGACCGATAAACTCATCTTT. As protein: CACDPVLGDIRETDKLIF.

This clone was recorded many times. The chain couples TRDV1 to TRDJ1, with 8 nucleotides matching TRDD3. Germline V lookup: CDR1 TSWWSYY, CDR2 QGS. The J segment lost 0 bases and the V segment lost 0 bases, leaving 21 bases of the junction unmatched. This CDR3 region has 22 residues. This CDR3 reads CALGELRPIPSLLGENTDKLIF. As DNA, the CDR3 is TGTGCTCTTGGGGAACTAAGGCCGATACCCTCCCTTCTGGGGGAGAACACCGATAAACTCATCTTT.

This clone was picked up many times. The protein that TCRdb holds for this DNA derives from a much larger clone and differs from the translated DNA at residue 11, which likely indicates a read error; the protein shown here is translated from the DNA. The V gene is TRDV2; the J gene was not called. Germline V CDR1 and CDR2: GEAIGNYY, EKD. The CDR3 is 12 amino acids. The CDR3: CACTQATDKLTF. As DNA, the CDR3 is TGTGCCTGTACCCAGGCTACCGATAAACTCACCTTT.

Notes on this clone: The translation of this DNA and the TCRdb protein of a much larger clone differ at residue 9, probably owing to a read error; the protein shown here is translated from the DNA. The rearrangement joins TRDV2 to TRDJ1, with 9 bases fitting TRDD3. TCRdb lists no J gene, so it was determined here by aligning the DNA to germline. V lost 5 bases and J lost 5; bases outside the gene matches: 26. Germline-derived CDR1 and CDR2 are GEAIGNYY and EKD. This CDR3 contains 20 residues. The CDR3 loop is CACGGGLYGGIQGPADKLIF. The DNA of the CDR3 is TGTGCCTGTGGAGGGGGTCTGTACGGGGGGATACAAGGTCCGGCTGATAAACTCATCTTT.

The sample holds a few counts of this clone. The protein TCRdb lists belongs to a much larger clone and differs from this DNA's translation at residue 2, which points to a read error; the protein shown is made from the DNA. The rearrangement links TRDV2 to TRDJ1; unclear D gene. Germline CDR1 and CDR2: GEAIGNYY and EKD. CDR3 size: 15 residues. The CDR3 loop reads CSCDTVSSHTDKLIF. DNA for the CDR3: TGTTCCTGTGACACCGTGTCCTCCCACACCGATAAACTCATCTTT.

This clone was counted at least ten times. A single base is all that separates this from a far larger clone, so a read error is likely. Other DNA sequences in this specimen translate into the identical CDR3. The chain carries TRAV38-2/DV8 and TRDJ1; the D gene is possibly TRDD3 (5 bases). The J gene was not available in TCRdb and was assigned here by matching the DNA to germline segments. The CDR3 has 19 residues. Germline V gene sequence: CDR1 TSESDYY, CDR2 QEAYKQQN. For the CDR3, the DNA is TGCGCTTATAGGAGCGCCCCCCGGGGTGGATGGGGAAAGACCGATAAACTCATCTTT. Translated: CAYRSAPRGGWGKTDKLIF.

This clone was seen more than once but under ten times. The protein held in TCRdb is that of a much larger clone and does not match this DNA's translation at residue 6, likely because of a read error; the protein shown is translated from the DNA. The V call is TRDV1, the J call TRDJ1; 9 nucleotides agree with TRDD3. The J segment lost 0 bases and the V segment lost 1 base, leaving 15 bases of the junction unmatched. Germline V gene sequence: CDR1 TSWWSYY, CDR2 QGS. CDR3 length: 20 amino acids. CDR3 protein: CALGEPHYWGTLWYTDKLIF. CDR3 DNA: TGTGCTCTTGGGGAACCCCACTACTGGGGGACCCTCTGGTACACCGATAAACTCATCTTT.

This clone was seen more than once but under ten times. The protein TCRdb gives is from a much larger clone and does not agree with this DNA's translation at residue 25, likely a read error; the protein shown here comes from the DNA. For the V gene the call is TRDV3; the J gene has no call; no DNA check was done on the table's D call, TRDD3. The CDR3 has 27 residues. Germline lookup yields CDR1 TVYSNPD and CDR2 GDNSRS (reference sequence). The CDR3: CASPKTRSGLPRLLGDRPKVYTDKPIF. The CDR3 nucleotides are TGTGCCTCCCCTAAAACCCGGAGTGGCCTACCCAGATTACTGGGGGACAGGCCCAAGGTGTACACCGATAAACCCATCTTT.

The J gene went uncalled, whereas the V gene is TRDV2; the table names TRDD3, a call not compared with the DNA. CDR1 and CDR2 from the germline V gene are GEAIGNYY and EKD. This CDR3 is built from 18 residues. The CDR3 DNA reads as TGTGCCTGTGACACCCTAAGTAATGGGGAAAAGTACAAAGATAAAATCATCTTT. Protein product: CACDTLSNGEKYKDKIIF.

A word on this clone: This probably arose from a read error, given a far larger clone one base away. Within the sample, other DNA sequences also encode this same CDR3. The rearrangement joins TRDV1 to TRDJ1; maybe TRDD3 (6 bases). TCRdb leaves out the J gene; it was filled in here by matching the DNA to germline. CDR1 and CDR2 from the germline V gene are TSWWSYY and QGS. CDR3 length equals 23 residues. V lost 3 bases to trimming and J lost 0 bases, with 35 bases between them. The CDR3 is CALGDHEGPGVKLRWGYTDKLIF. The CDR3 DNA follows: TGTGCTCTTGGGGATCACGAGGGTCCGGGGGTCAAACTCAGGTGGGGGTACACCGATAAACTCATCTTT.

A few counts support this clone. A far larger clone is only one base removed, so a read error is likely. Other DNA sequences from this sample encode an identical CDR3 as well. The V and J genes are TRAV38-2/DV8 and TRDJ1; TRDD2 matches 9 bases. TCRdb carries no J gene annotation; the J gene was assigned here by matching the DNA with germline. The CDR3 runs to 21 residues. Per germline, CDR1 TSESDYY and CDR2 QEAYKQQN. J gave up 5 bases and V 2 bases, and 25 bases lay outside the gene matches. CDR3 sequence: CAYRSYPSYIWWGFSSDKLIF. The CDR3, as DNA: TGTGCTTATAGGAGTTATCCTTCCTACATTTGGTGGGGATTTAGCAGTGATAAACTCATCTTT.

This clone came up a few times. The TCRdb record carries a much larger clone's protein, which differs from this DNA's translation at residue 19; a read error is the likely cause, and the protein listed here is the DNA translation. The chain employs TRDV1 and TRDJ1; 9 bases map to TRDD3. The CDR3 extends over 21 amino acids. Germline assignment: CDR1 TSWWSYY and CDR2 QGS. This CDR3 is CALGELRCCTGGTGRTDKPIF. The CDR3 DNA is TGTGCTCTTGGGGAACTAAGGTGTTGCACTGGGGGAACGGGGCGCACCGATAAACCCATCTTT.

A few counts support this clone. The protein TCRdb gives is from a much larger clone and does not agree with this DNA's translation at residue 15, likely a read error; the protein shown here comes from the DNA. The chain uses TRDV1 and TRDJ1, with D possibly called TRDD2 or TRDD3 (8 bases each). TCRdb is silent on the J gene; assignment here came from matching the DNA to germline. With 4 bases removed from V and 2 bases from J, the gap between germline ends came to 38 bases. CDR3 length equals 23 residues. The germline V gene encodes CDR1 TSWWSYY and CDR2 QGS. The CDR3 loop is CALGVPPLFLRGWGKDRTDKLIF. The CDR3 nucleotides read TGTGCTCTTGGGGTCCCTCCCCTCTTCCTACGTGGCTGGGGGAAAGACAGAACCGATAAACTCATCTTT.

This clone was counted between two and nine times. A much larger clone differs by one base, so this may be a read error. This chain links TRDV1 with TRDJ1; D may be TRDD3 (7 bases). Since TCRdb gives no J gene, matching the DNA to germline was used here to assign it. V was shortened by 2 bases and J by 9 bases, with 25 bases between the two germline ends. From germline, CDR1 is TSWWSYY and CDR2 QGS. The CDR3 is 17 residues long. The CDR3 here is CALGEGSFPTGEGELIF. CDR3 nucleotide sequence: TGTGCTCTTGGGGAAGGGTCCTTCCCAACTGGGGAGGGAGAACTCATCTTT.

Regarding this clone: Translating this DNA gives a protein that differs at residue 15 from the TCRdb one, which belongs to a much larger clone; a read error is likely, and the protein shown is this translation. The chain uses TRDV1 and TRDJ1, with 11 bases identical to TRDD3. The J gene is absent in TCRdb and was assigned here via DNA matching to germline. Germline V gives CDR1 TSWWSYY, CDR2 QGS. Losses at the gene ends were 0 bases for V and 3 bases for J; bases not matched to a gene: 15. The CDR3 has 20 residues. The CDR3 coding sequence is TGTGCTCTTGGGGAACTATTGCCCAACTGGGGGATAGCAAGAGCCGATAAACTCATCTTT. As protein: CALGELLPNWGIARADKLIF.

There are many counts of this clone. For this DNA, TCRdb reports the protein of a much larger clone, which diverges at residue 13, most likely from a read error; the protein presented here is translated directly from the DNA. The V and J genes are TRDV1 and TRDJ1; D is ambiguous. Here the J gene was assigned by germline matching of the DNA, as TCRdb has none. The V gene's germline CDR1 is TSWWSYY and CDR2 QGS. The CDR3 loop spans 16 amino acids. The CDR3 spells CALGEIRQGYTDELIF. DNA for the CDR3: TGTGCTCTTGGGGAAATCCGTCAGGGGTACACCGATGAACTCATCTTT.

About this clone: This sequence is one base from a far larger clone and is likely a read error. Other nucleotide sequences in the sample specify the same CDR3. The CDR3 DNA reads as TGTGCTTATAGAAGCGCGACCCCGCCTGGCCTGGGGGATAACTTCGCCGATAAACTCATCTTT. Amino acids: CAYRSATPPGLGDNFADKLIF. The chain joins TRAV38-2/DV8 to TRDJ1; 10 positions agree with TRDD3. TCRdb lists no J gene, so it was determined here by aligning the DNA to germline. The V gene's germline CDR1 is TSESDYY and CDR2 QEAYKQQN. The CDR3 runs 21 residues.

As for this clone: The translation of this DNA and the TCRdb protein of a much larger clone differ at residue 7, probably owing to a read error; the protein shown here is translated from the DNA. The chain links TRDV1 to TRDJ1; D is perhaps TRDD2 or TRDD3 (5 bases each). As TCRdb names no J gene, one was assigned here on the basis of a DNA match to germline. The ends were cut back, 2 bases at V and 0 bases at J, with 67 bases in the middle. CDR1 and CDR2 from the germline V gene are TSWWSYY and QGS. There are 34 residues in the CDR3. The CDR3 loop is CALGEVYPSYTSTGTLRSPDTLAYWKPYTDKLIF. The CDR3 region has the DNA TGTGCTCTTGGGGAAGTTTACCCATCCTATACGTCAACGGGGACTTTGAGATCCCCCGACACCCTTGCGTACTGGAAACCTTACACCGATAAACTCATCTTT.

A few counts support this clone. The TCRdb protein, from a much larger clone, departs from this DNA's translation at residue 11, likely by read error; the protein shown derives from the DNA. This CDR3 is CAYRASRYGYADKLIF. CDR3 nucleotide sequence: TGTGCTTATAGGGCCAGTCGATACGGATACGCCGATAAACTCATCTTT. The J gene is TRDJ1, the V gene TRAV38-2/DV8; TRDD3 aligns across 7 bases. TCRdb leaves out the J gene; it was filled in here by matching the DNA to germline. This CDR3 spans 16 amino acids. Germline lookup yields CDR1 TSESDYY and CDR2 QEAYKQQN. The junction had 12 bases not matched to a gene; V was cut back by 4 bases and J by 3 bases.

This clone was seen at least ten times. The translation of this DNA and the TCRdb protein of a much larger clone differ at residue 6, probably owing to a read error; the protein shown here is translated from the DNA. The chain joins TRDV3 to TRDJ1; the D gene could be TRDD2 or TRDD3 (5 bases each). Matching the DNA to germline supplied the J gene, which TCRdb does not give. The germline CDR1 and CDR2 sequences are TVYSNPD and GDNSRS (reference sequence). V lost 3 bases, J lost 7 bases, and 27 bases lay in between. CDR3 size: 16 residues. CDR3 DNA: TGTGCCTTCACCCTACCGGAGGGGAGAGGGGCTATTAAACTCATCTTT. It translates to CAFTLPEGRGAIKLIF.

This clone was observed many times. A clone one base away is much larger, so this may be a read error. The V and J genes are TRDV3 and TRDJ1; 9 positions match TRDD3. The CDR3 covers 26 residues. Germline V lookup: CDR1 TVYSNPD, CDR2 GDNSRS (reference sequence). This chain's CDR3 is CAYGSFLKPLLLGDPEYPPTVDKLIF. The DNA of the CDR3 is TGTGCATACGGATCCTTCCTTAAGCCCCTGTTACTGGGGGACCCCGAATATCCCCCCACTGTTGATAAACTCATCTTT.